The 21 T cell receptor beta chains below come from one sample, sequenced in a study of cytomegalovirus exposure and HLA in healthy donors. Amplification used 60 Vbeta primers and 13 Jbeta primers. Some clones are missing from TCRdb's copy, which holds only in-frame ones; the method was immunoSEQ multiplex PCR. The table for this sample gives approximately 120,000 clones. The sequenced sample consisted of PBMCs. The receptors stem from a man in his forties in good health and CMV-seronegative.

This chain uses TRBV5-4 with TRBJ1-1; maybe TRBD1 (5 bases). V lost 0 bases and J 0 bases, leaving 6 bases between the germline ends. The CDR3 is made up of 14 amino acids. The V gene's germline CDR1 is SGHNT and CDR2 YYREEE (reference sequence). The CDR3 is CASSLEGVNTEAFF. The CDR3 region has the DNA TGTGCCAGCAGCTTGGAAGGGGTGAACACTGAAGCTTTCTTT.

The chain has TRBV5-1 and TRBJ1-2; TRBD1 aligns across 8 bases. CDR1 and CDR2 from the germline V gene are SGHRS and YFSETQ. The CDR3 extends over 15 amino acids. The J segment lost 2 bases and the V segment lost 4 bases, leaving 7 bases of the junction unmatched. The CDR3 region has the DNA TGCGCCAGCAGCCCGGACAGGGTAGGAAACTATGGCTACACCTTC. Translating gives CASSPDRVGNYGYTF.

The J gene is TRBJ1-3, the V gene TRBV5-6; D may be TRBD1 (6 bases). The CDR3 is 15 residues long. Germline CDR1 SGHDT, CDR2 YYEEEE. Deletions cut 1 base from V and 2 bases from J, with 10 bases between. CDR3 coding DNA: TGTGCCAGCAGCTTGAGGGGGGGGACTGGAAACACCATATATTTT. This encodes CASSLRGGTGNTIYF.

The chain couples TRBV10-2 to TRBJ2-2; 11 nucleotides align to TRBD2. V gave up 3 bases and J gave up 4 bases; unmatched junction bases: 13. CDR3 size: 19 residues. Germline assignment: CDR1 WSHSY and CDR2 SAAADI. The chain's CDR3 is CASSEVSASGRLGTGELFF. The CDR3 DNA follows: TGCGCCAGCAGTGAAGTGTCCGCTAGCGGGAGGTTAGGCACCGGGGAGCTGTTTTTT.

The genes are TRBV5-1 and TRBJ2-1; D assignment may be TRBD1 or TRBD2 (9 bases each). CDR1 SGHRS and CDR2 YFSETQ come from the germline V gene. The CDR3 has 17 amino acids. Trimming shortened V by 4 bases and J by 7 bases, and 24 bases separated the two germline ends. This CDR3 is CASSLTGGLAGSNEQFF. The DNA of the CDR3 is TGCGCCAGCAGCCTGACAGGGGGGCTAGCGGGATCGAATGAGCAGTTCTTC.

The J gene is TRBJ1-5, the V gene TRBV19; D unresolved. The germline V and J ends were trimmed by 7 bases and 0 bases, with 10 bases remaining between them. Looked up from germline, CDR1 is LNHDA and CDR2 is SQIVND (reference sequence). The CDR3 is made up of 14 amino acids. DNA for the CDR3: TGTGCCAGTATGAACAGAAATAGCAATCAGCCCCAGCATTTT. It yields the protein CASMNRNSNQPQHF.

V gene TRBV27 combines with J gene TRBJ2-1, with D perhaps matching TRBD2 (5 bases). The V end lost 5 bases, the J end lost 6 bases, and 11 bases lay between the germline ends. In germline, CDR1 is MNHEY, CDR2 SMNVEV (reference sequence). The length of the CDR3 is 13 residues. This chain's CDR3 is CASSHTRVNEQFF. Written as DNA, the CDR3 is TGTGCCAGCAGTCATACTAGAGTCAATGAGCAGTTCTTC.

This chain connects TRBV29-1 to TRBJ2-1; unclear D gene. Germline V lookup: CDR1 SQVTM, CDR2 ANQGSEA. The CDR3 runs to 15 residues. The V and J ends lost 1 base and 0 bases respectively, with 10 bases between them. The CDR3 sequence is CSVEGAADSYNEQFF. The CDR3, as DNA: TGCAGCGTTGAAGGGGCCGCAGACTCCTACAATGAGCAGTTCTTC.

This chain connects TRBV7-6 to TRBJ1-1; no clear D. Germline V gene data show CDR1 as SGHVS and CDR2 as FNYEAQ. CDR3 length: 14 amino acids. V shed 0 bases and J shed 4 bases, with 9 bases lying between them. The CDR3 loop reads CASSLAGLITEAFF. For the CDR3, the DNA is TGTGCCAGCAGCTTAGCCGGACTGATCACTGAAGCTTTCTTT.

This chain joins TRBV5-6 and TRBJ1-2; TRBD1 might be the D (5 bases). CDR3 length: 14 residues. The germline V gene encodes CDR1 SGHDT and CDR2 YYEEEE. V was trimmed by 2 bases and J by 8 bases, leaving 16 bases between them. The CDR3 DNA sequence: TGTGCCAGCAGCTTTGGGCGGCAGGGACTCGGCTACACCTTC. As protein: CASSFGRQGLGYTF. The whole variable domain, remainder taken from reference TRBV5-6 and TRBJ1-2, is DAGVTQSPTHLIKTRGQQVTLRCSPKSGHDTVSWYQQALGQGPQFIFQYYEEEERQRGNFPDRFSGHQFPNYSSELNVNALLLGDSALYLCASSFGRQGLGYTFGSGTRLTVV.

The CDR3 region has the DNA TGTGCCCCCAGTGTGCAGGGGACAGATACGCAGTATTTT. It codes for CAPSVQGTDTQYF. J is TRBJ2-3 and V is TRBV5-4; a weak D match, TRBD1 (6 bases). Trimming shortened V by 10 bases and J by 3 bases, and 15 bases separated the two germline ends. This CDR3 spans 13 amino acids. Germline assignment: CDR1 SGHNT and CDR2 YYREEE (reference sequence).

The chain is built from TRBV5-1 and TRBJ1-4; D gene ambiguous. Germline V gives CDR1 SGHRS, CDR2 YFSETQ. V gave up 4 bases and J gave up 0 bases, with 10 bases separating them. The CDR3 is 15 residues long. The chain's CDR3 is CASSLDGATNEKLFF. In DNA, the CDR3 is TGCGCCAGCAGCCTCGACGGGGCAACTAATGAAAAACTGTTTTTT.

The CDR3: CASGSTSSYEQYF. The CDR3 DNA follows: TGTGCCAGCGGGTCGACTAGCTCCTACGAGCAGTACTTC. The rearrangement links TRBV7-9 to TRBJ2-7; possibly TRBD2 for D (6 bases). Germline-derived CDR1 and CDR2 are SEHNR and FQNEAQ (reference sequence). The CDR3 has 13 residues. V was pared by 8 bases and J by 0 bases, with 11 bases between.

This chain joins TRBV11-3 and TRBJ2-7; 15 positions match TRBD2. The CDR3 spans 17 residues. CDR1 is SGHNT and CDR2 is YENEEA in the germline V gene. The V gene end was trimmed by 1 base and the J gene end by 2 bases; junction bases not matched to a gene: 3. DNA for the CDR3: TGTGCCAGCAGCTTAGGGACTAGCGGGAGGGACCCCTACGAGCAGTACTTC. Protein: CASSLGTSGRDPYEQYF.

The V call is TRBV4-3, the J call TRBJ2-1; 13 nucleotides align to TRBD2. The CDR3 extends over 18 amino acids. Looked up from germline, CDR1 is LGHNA and CDR2 is YSLEER. The V segment lost 2 bases and the J segment 3 bases; nucleotides outside the gene matches: 7. The CDR3 is CASSQYRTSGSDYNEQFF. The CDR3 DNA follows: TGCGCCAGCAGCCAATATAGGACTAGCGGGAGTGACTACAATGAGCAGTTCTTC.

Comment on this clone: This specimen includes other DNA sequences encoding the same CDR3. This chain links TRBV6-6 with TRBJ1-1, with a weak D call TRBD1 (5 bases). Germline V CDR1 and CDR2: MNHNY, SVGAGI (reference sequence). Trimming removed 8 bases at V and 10 bases at J, with 23 bases between. There are 14 residues in the CDR3. This chain's CDR3 is CASDVREERGGAFF. The CDR3 DNA sequence: TGTGCCAGCGACGTGAGGGAGGAAAGGGGCGGAGCTTTCTTT.

The DNA of the CDR3 is TGTGCCAGCAGCAGGGGTGCGTGGACTGAAGCTTTCTTT. This encodes CASSRGAWTEAFF. The V gene is TRBV7-3, the J gene TRBJ1-1, with D perhaps matching TRBD1 (5 bases). With 5 bases removed from V and 5 bases from J, the gap between germline ends came to 12 bases. The germline gives CDR1 SGHTA, CDR2 FQGTGA. This CDR3 is 13 amino acids long.

The chain couples TRBV10-3 to TRBJ1-2; 7 bases map to TRBD1. Germline V lookup: CDR1 ENHRY, CDR2 SYGVKD. Germline trimming cut 6 bases from V and 4 bases from J; bases unmatched to any gene: 5. The CDR3 is 13 residues long. CDR3 DNA sequence: TGTGCCATCAGATCGGACAGGCCCTATGGCTACACCTTC. Translation: CAIRSDRPYGYTF.

The J gene is TRBJ2-3, the V gene TRBV7-3, with 8 bases lining up with TRBD2. The CDR3 sequence is 16 residues long. Unmatched junction bases numbered 8, after V lost 5 bases and J lost 1 base. Germline lookup yields CDR1 SGHTA and CDR2 FQGTGA. CDR3 in DNA: TGTGCCAGCAGCCCCGGAACGGGGGGGGGCACAGATACGCAGTATTTT. Translation: CASSPGTGGGTDTQYF.

The chain combines TRBV2 with TRBJ2-5; no reliable D call. The end of the DNA is better explained by TRBJ2-7, so the J call may be wrong. There are 11 residues in the CDR3. Germline-derived CDR1 and CDR2 are SNHLY and FYNNEI. The DNA of the CDR3 is TGTGCCAGCAGTTCTACCTACGAGCAGTACTTC. Protein: CASSSTYEQYF.

V is TRBV7-6 and J is TRBJ2-1; 9 nucleotides line up with TRBD2. J was trimmed by 4 bases and V by 2 bases; bases with no gene match: 3. Germline V gives CDR1 SGHVS, CDR2 FNYEAQ. This CDR3 has 15 amino acids. The DNA for the CDR3 is TGTGCCAGCAGCTTACTAGCGGGGCCTTACAATGAGCAGTTCTTC. Its translation: CASSLLAGPYNEQFF.